The clone carrying this T cell receptor beta chain was seen at least ten times. Combining iRepertoire HTBI primers with Arm-PCR of CDR3 regions, the authors built TCR beta libraries. TCRdb processed the multiplex PCR reads anew with MiXCR; each CDR3 protein has one entry. Of 400,000 to 500,000 distinct CDR3 sequences listed, 15% to 20% were seen once; the top ten hold 20% to 25%. Deletions cut 3 bases from V and 4 bases from J, with 12 bases between. The CDR3 is 14 residues long. From germline, CDR1 is SNHLY and CDR2 FYNNEI. Indicated time point: newly diagnosed GD, antithyroid drugs for less than 3 months. Extracted PBMC RNA gave rise to the TCR library. This record comes from a study of regulatory T cells in long-lasting Graves disease. The same data also contributed to another study, on T cells in Graves' hyperthyroidism and ophthalmopathy. That paper notes: First-round RT-PCR targeting the TCR CDR3 was performed with the HTBI primer set.

The chain links TRBV2 to TRBJ1-1; perhaps TRBD1 as D (5 bases). This receptor was taken from a woman younger than 30 with Graves disease. Sequenced material: peripheral blood mononuclear cells (PBMCs), taken at new diagnosis, from a patient treated with antithyroid drugs. The CDR3: CASSDSVRGTEAFF. In nucleotides, the CDR3 is TGTGCCAGCAGTGATTCGGTGAGGGGCACTGAAGCTTTCTTT.